One and the same sample provided the 29 T cell receptor beta chains below, sequenced in a study of Ad26.COV2.S vaccination and SARS-CoV-2 variants. Method: immunoSEQ multiplex PCR; TCRdb's copy keeps in-frame clones and lacks some. The top ten hold approximately 2.1% of the sample, which has around 320,000 clones, around four fifths seen once. Treatment denoted: roughly 18 received Ad26.COV2.S at low or high dose, single or two shots; about 5 received placebo; per-sample allocation not given. The samples were gathered on day 63 after the first injection of vaccine or placebo. This specimen was peripheral blood, taken in a trial of Ad26.COV2.S vaccine versus placebo. The receptors here all came from a person aged 18-60 years who received the Ad26.COV2.S COVID-19 vaccine or a placebo.

V and J are TRBV7-3 and TRBJ2-1; 7 bases agree with TRBD2. Trimming took 0 bases from V and 5 from J; bases not matched to a gene: 10. The CDR3 has 17 amino acids. Germline V CDR1 and CDR2: SGHTA, FQGTGA. CDR3 DNA: TGTGCCAGCAGCTTAACGGGAGGGCAGTTGGTCCACAATGAGCAGTTCTTC. This sequence encodes CASSLTGGQLVHNEQFF.

The rearrangement uses TRBV28 and TRBJ1-5; D remains unclear. This CDR3 contains 10 residues. The V end was cut by 7 bases, the J end by 9 bases, with 7 bases between. CDR1 and CDR2 (germline): MDHEN, SYDVKM. The chain's CDR3 is CASNWSPQHF. The CDR3 DNA is TGTGCCAGCAACTGGTCGCCCCAGCATTTT.

V gene TRBV5-4 combines with J gene TRBJ1-2; TRBD1 matches 11 bases. This CDR3 is built from 16 residues. Germline V CDR1 and CDR2: SGHNT, YYREEE (reference sequence). J gave up 0 bases and V 4 bases, and 5 bases lay outside the gene matches. CDR3 in DNA: TGTGCCAGCAGCCCACCGGGACAGGGGGCTAACTATGGCTACACCTTC. This encodes CASSPPGQGANYGYTF.

This clone was picked up a small number of times. This chain connects TRBV6-6 to TRBJ1-2; 8 nucleotides agree with TRBD1. CDR3 length equals 15 residues. With V trimmed by 5 bases and J by 0 bases, 5 bases remained unmatched. Germline values: CDR1 MNHNY, CDR2 SVGAGI (reference sequence). CDR3 sequence (DNA): TGTGCCAGCAGTCCGGAGACAGGGGCTAACTATGGCTACACCTTC. Encoded protein: CASSPETGANYGYTF.

The chain employs TRBV9 and TRBJ1-3, with a weak D call TRBD1 (6 bases). The CDR3 sequence is 15 residues long. Germline V gene lookup returns CDR1 SGDLS and CDR2 YYNGEE. V was trimmed by 0 bases and J by 4 bases, leaving 11 bases between them. The CDR3 bases are TGTGCCAGCAGCGTAGGGGCGGGGGCAGGAAACACCATATATTTT. Translation gives CASSVGAGAGNTIYF.

The rearrangement links TRBV7-6 to TRBJ2-1; D is ambiguous. The CDR3 contains 17 residues. Trimming pared 0 bases from V and 0 bases from J, leaving 12 bases between. Germline loops: CDR1 SGHVS, CDR2 FNYEAQ. In DNA, the CDR3 is TGTGCCAGCAGCTTAGCGAACAGACCAAGCTCCTACAATGAGCAGTTCTTC. This translates into CASSLANRPSSYNEQFF.

The J gene is TRBJ2-4, the V gene TRBV9; D is possibly TRBD1 or TRBD2 (6 bases each). V was clipped by 3 bases and J by 7 bases, with 17 bases between them. The CDR3 sequence is 15 residues long. Germline assignment: CDR1 SGDLS and CDR2 YYNGEE. CDR3 loop: CASSAGAQAGNIQYF. In nucleotides, the CDR3 is TGTGCCAGCAGCGCGGGGGCCCAAGCGGGCAACATTCAGTACTTC.

This chain uses TRBV18 with TRBJ1-6; D gene unclear. The CDR3 is 19 residues long. Looked up from germline, CDR1 is KGHSH and CDR2 is LQKENI. V lost 1 base and J lost 0, with 16 bases in between. The CDR3 region is CASSPLGPNRSSYNSPLHF. The CDR3 DNA is TGTGCCAGCTCACCACTAGGGCCAAATAGGAGCTCCTATAATTCACCCCTCCACTTT. The full variable domain, in which reference TRBV18 and TRBJ1-6 provide the parts outside the CDR3, is NAGVMQNPRHLVRRRGQEARLRCSPMKGHSHVYWYRQLPEEGLKFMVYLQKENIIDESGMPKERFSAEFPKEGPSILRIQQVVRGDSAAYFCASSPLGPNRSSYNSPLHFGNGTRLTVT.

In this sample, this clone turned up once. This could be a read error, since a much larger clone is one nucleotide away. Other DNA sequences in the same sample also yield this CDR3. The CDR3 coding sequence is TGTGCCAGCAGCCGACAAGAGACCCAGTACTTC. Translation: CASSRQETQYF. This chain joins TRBV6-6 and TRBJ2-5; D gene unclear. The CDR3 contains 11 residues. Per the germline V gene, CDR1 is MNHNY and CDR2 is SVGAGI (reference sequence). The V gene lost 6 bases and the J gene lost 2 bases, with 4 bases spanning the gap.

V and J are TRBV28 and TRBJ1-1; D is perhaps TRBD1 (6 bases). The CDR3 covers 15 residues. V was pared by 6 bases and J by 3 bases, with 17 bases between. Germline CDR1 and CDR2: MDHEN and SYDVKM. The CDR3 coding sequence is TGTGCCAGCAGGCCCCCAGAGGGGGAGTACACTGAAGCTTTCTTT. Its protein product is CASRPPEGEYTEAFF.

About this clone itself: Other DNA sequences in this sample translate to the same CDR3. This chain uses TRBV5-6 with TRBJ2-7; TRBD1 matches 7 bases. This CDR3 is built from 16 residues. The germline gives CDR1 SGHDT, CDR2 YYEEEE. Losses at the gene ends were 0 bases for V and 3 bases for J; bases not matched to a gene: 9. The CDR3 is CASSLGGGVLSYEQYF. Written as DNA, the CDR3 is TGTGCCAGCAGCTTGGGAGGGGGCGTACTAAGCTACGAGCAGTACTTC.

This clone came up once. The chain recombines TRBV9 with TRBJ2-7; 7 bases line up with TRBD2. V was clipped by 0 bases and J by 7 bases; unmatched bases: 4. This CDR3 spans 13 amino acids. CDR1 is SGDLS, CDR2 YYNGEE, per germline. The CDR3 sequence: CASSVGEGLEQYF. CDR3 sequence (DNA): TGTGCCAGCAGCGTAGGGGAGGGTTTAGAGCAGTACTTC.

The gene calls are TRBV5-1 and TRBJ2-7; possibly TRBD1 for D (6 bases). CDR3 length: 14 residues. In germline, CDR1 is SGHRS, CDR2 YFSETQ. With 0 bases removed from V and 3 bases from J, the gap between germline ends came to 10 bases. The CDR3 sequence: CASSLAGRGYEQYF. For the CDR3, the DNA is TGCGCCAGCAGCTTGGCTGGCAGGGGCTACGAGCAGTACTTC.

J is TRBJ1-6 and V is TRBV7-2, with D perhaps matching TRBD1 (6 bases). Germline assignment: CDR1 SGHTA and CDR2 FQGNSA. Trimming took 1 base from V and 9 from J, leaving 16 bases between them. CDR3 length equals 16 residues. The CDR3 DNA reads TGTGCCAGCAGCTTAGACAGTCAGGGGTCGGGTTCACCCCTCCACTTT. This gives the protein CASSLDSQGSGSPLHF.

CDR3 sequence: CASSYSGTSTDTQYF. The DNA for the CDR3 is TGTGCCAGTAGTTACTCAGGGACTAGCACAGATACGCAGTATTTT. The chain employs TRBV19 and TRBJ2-3; TRBD2 is a possible D gene (6 bases). V shed 5 bases and J shed 0 bases, with 12 bases lying between them. The CDR3 spans 15 residues. Germline CDR1 LNHDA, CDR2 SQIVND (reference sequence).

This sequence joins TRBV3-1 (or the pseudogene TRBV3-2) and TRBJ1-6; D is unclear. CDR3 length: 12 amino acids. CDR1 and CDR2 (germline): LGHDT, YNNKEL (reference sequence). V lost 1 base and J lost 12, with 7 bases in between. In nucleotides, the CDR3 is TGTGCCAGCAGCCAAGCTGGCATACCCCTCCACTTT. It specifies CASSQAGIPLHF.

In its sample, this clone was seen a few times. The CDR3 DNA sequence: TGTGCCAGCAGTTCCGCCCCGGCAAATCTAGCCAAAAACATTCAGTACTTC. It encodes CASSSAPANLAKNIQYF. V and J are TRBV28 and TRBJ2-4; D remains unclear. CDR1 MDHEN and CDR2 SYDVKM come from the germline V gene. V was pared by 4 bases and J by 0 bases, with 16 bases between. The CDR3 length is 17 residues.

V gene TRBV4-2 combines with J gene TRBJ1-1, with a weak D call TRBD1 (5 bases). This CDR3 has 17 amino acids. In germline, CDR1 is LGHNA, CDR2 YNFKEQ. With 1 base removed from V and 0 bases from J, the gap between germline ends came to 15 bases. The CDR3 DNA sequence: TGTGCCAGCAGCCAAGCTTCTCACCTGGGGGTGAACACTGAAGCTTTCTTT. Translated: CASSQASHLGVNTEAFF.

This clone has just one count. Germline and junction disagree at one end, which may indicate a read error. This chain joins TRBV7-7 and TRBJ2-2; TRBD2 agrees at 7 bases. The germline V gene encodes CDR1 SSHAT and CDR2 FNYEAQ (reference sequence). CDR3 length equals 16 residues. The CDR3 loop is CASSPSGGSNTGELFF. For the CDR3, the DNA is TGTGCTAGCAGCCCATCGGGGGGATCGAACACCGGGGAGCTGTTTTTT.

This rearrangement joins TRBV11-1 to TRBJ1-5; D unresolved. Trimming stripped 5 bases from V and 0 bases from J, with 8 bases between. Germline lookup yields CDR1 SGHAT and CDR2 FQDESV (reference sequence). This CDR3 has 14 residues. The CDR3 spells CASSPDPSNQPQHF. The CDR3 nucleotides read TGTGCCAGCAGCCCGGACCCTAGCAATCAGCCCCAGCATTTT.

This clone occurred once. This CDR3 is CASSEGWVHTEAFF. Here the CDR3 DNA reads TGTGCCAGCAGTGAGGGTTGGGTTCACACTGAAGCTTTCTTT. The rearrangement joins TRBV6-1 to TRBJ1-1; D not resolved. Germline V gene lookup returns CDR1 MNHNS and CDR2 SASEGT. CDR3 length: 14 amino acids. V shed 3 bases and J shed 3 bases, with 11 bases lying between them.

A few counts support this clone. The V and J genes are TRBV14 and TRBJ1-1, with D hard to call. The CDR3 runs 13 residues. Trimming removed 3 bases at V and 3 bases at J, with 8 bases between. CDR1 is SGHDN, CDR2 FVKESK, per germline. CDR3: CASSQGMDTEAFF. CDR3 nucleotides: TGTGCCAGCAGCCAGGGGATGGACACTGAAGCTTTCTTT.

V and J are TRBV7-6 and TRBJ2-7; perhaps D is TRBD1 or TRBD2 (7 bases each). Trimming took 5 bases from V and 2 from J, leaving 13 bases between them. CDR3 length: 14 amino acids. The germline V gene encodes CDR1 SGHVS and CDR2 FNYEAQ. CDR3 protein: CASSDPGGAYEQYF. DNA of the CDR3: TGTGCCAGCAGCGACCCAGGGGGGGCCTACGAGCAGTACTTC.

The chain couples TRBV6-1 to TRBJ1-5; D is unresolved. V was shortened by 1 base and J by 0 bases, with 7 bases between the two germline ends. Germline V lookup: CDR1 MNHNS, CDR2 SASEGT. The CDR3 loop spans 15 amino acids. DNA of the CDR3: TGTGCCAGCAGTGAAGAGTCACTTAGCAATCAGCCCCAGCATTTT. This sequence encodes CASSEESLSNQPQHF.

The rearrangement joins TRBV5-8 to TRBJ2-3; 10 bases match TRBD2. Germline lookup yields CDR1 SGHTS and CDR2 YDEGEE. The length of the CDR3 is 19 residues. The chain's CDR3 is CGAPGDPSIAGGRTDTQYF. As DNA, the CDR3 is TGTGGCGCCCCGGGAGATCCGAGTATAGCGGGGGGCAGAACAGATACGCAGTATTTT. Variable domain in full (rest from reference TRBV5-8 and TRBJ2-3): EAGVTQSPTHLIKTRGQQATLRCSPISGHTSVYWYQQALGLGLQFLLWYDEGEERNRGNFPPRFSGRQFPNYSSELNVNALELEDSALYLCGAPGDPSIAGGRTDTQYFGPGTRLTVL.

This clone is a singleton in its sample. CDR3 DNA sequence: TGTGCCAGCAGCCCTGCGGCGCTAGCGGGGTTCACAGATACGCAGTATTTT. Translation gives CASSPAALAGFTDTQYF. The V call is TRBV27, the J call TRBJ2-3; 9 nucleotides agree with TRBD2. The ends lost 6 bases at V and 2 bases at J; junction bases unmatched: 12. Per the germline V gene, CDR1 is MNHEY and CDR2 is SMNVEV (reference sequence). The CDR3 consists of 17 residues.

The chain uses TRBV14 and TRBJ2-7; 7 bases are shared with TRBD2. The germline V gene encodes CDR1 SGHDN and CDR2 FVKESK. Trimming removed 2 bases from V and 2 bases from J; junction bases left unmatched: 3. There are 14 residues in the CDR3. The CDR3 DNA reads TGTGCCAGCAGCCAACTAGCGGAGACCTACGAGCAGTACTTC. Its translation: CASSQLAETYEQYF. The complete variable domain, with remaining parts taken from reference TRBV14 and TRBJ2-7, reads EAGVTQFPSHSVIEKGQTVTLRCDPISGHDNLYWYRRVMGKEIKFLLHFVKESKQDESGMPNNRFLAERTGGTYSTLKVQPAELEDSGVYFCASSQLAETYEQYFGPGTRLTVT.

The rearrangement joins TRBV15 to TRBJ2-2; 7 bases fit TRBD1. Germline V gene data show CDR1 as LNHNV and CDR2 as YYDKDF (reference sequence). The V segment lost 11 bases and the J segment 6 bases; nucleotides outside the gene matches: 15. The CDR3 loop spans 15 amino acids. CDR3 DNA: TGTGCCTCTTATGAAGGGGGCCGTTCGGCCGGGGAGCTGTTTTTT. As protein: CASYEGGRSAGELFF.

V is TRBV7-8 and J is TRBJ1-1; no definite D call. In germline, CDR1 is SGHVS, CDR2 FQNEAQ. Trimming left V 7 bases short and J 3 bases short, with 9 bases between. This CDR3 has 12 amino acids. For the CDR3, the DNA is TGTGCCAGCATATCGCAGGACACTGAAGCTTTCTTT. Protein product: CASISQDTEAFF.